This TCR beta chain was recorded in a study of shared clonotypes between healthy human individuals. Study-level points and caveats: It was observed that roughly 5.1% of naive CD4 clonotypes were shared across a handful of donors.

The CDR3 sequence is 16 residues long. Germline V gene data show CDR1 as SGHRS and CDR2 as YFSETQ. The ends were cut back, 0 bases at V and 0 bases at J, with 11 bases in the middle. Points on this clone: The antigen is undetermined.

Sequenced by immunoSEQ multiplex PCR; TCRdb stores in-frame clones only, minus some. In the table there are roughly 2.5 million clones, approximately 92% of which are singletons. The clonotype originates from a young man in good health. Sequences were obtained from naive CD4+ T cells sorted from blood. Subset denoted: CD45RA+ positively selected. This chain uses TRBV5-1 with TRBJ2-3; possibly TRBD2 for D (5 bases). The DNA of the CDR3 is TGCGCCAGCAGCTTGGGCTCTAGCACCAGCACAGATACGCAGTATTTT. It translates to CASSLGSSTSTDTQYF. Full variable domain (outside the CDR3, taken from reference TRBV5-1 and TRBJ2-3): KAGVTQTPRYLIKTRGQQVTLSCSPISGHRSVSWYQQTPGQGLQFLFEYFSETQRNKGNFPGRFSGRQFSNSRSEMNVSTLELGDSALYLCASSLGSSTSTDTQYFGPGTRLTVL.